What follows are 19 T cell receptor beta chains derived from one specimen sequenced in a study of blood T cell repertoires in COVID-19. Here immunoSEQ multiplex PCR was the method, and the copy in TCRdb shows in-frame clones only, minus some. In the table there are some 230,000 clones, 80% to 90% of which are singletons. The sample consisted of PBMCs or T cells enriched from blood (not recorded which). The receptors stem from a woman aged 18-35 years in a cohort exposed to, infected with or recovered from COVID-19 (not recorded which).

V and J are TRBV3-1 (or the pseudogene TRBV3-2) and TRBJ1-2; D ambiguous. The V end was cut by 5 bases, the J end by 3 bases, with 22 bases between. The V gene's germline CDR1 is LGHDT and CDR2 YNNKEL (reference sequence). The CDR3 length is 17 residues. CDR3 loop: CASSKGRLRRSYYGYTF. Written as DNA, the CDR3 is TGTGCCAGCAGCAAAGGAAGACTCCGACGTTCTTACTATGGCTACACCTTC.

In this sample, this clone turned up once. The chain combines TRBV7-8 with TRBJ2-2; D remains ambiguous. This CDR3 contains 19 residues. V dropped 1 base and J dropped 4 bases, with 22 bases sitting between them. Germline V gene data show CDR1 as SGHVS and CDR2 as FQNEAQ. In nucleotides, the CDR3 is TGTGCCAGCAGCTTAGTTTTGCTCCACCCGCGTCGTGGCACCGGGGAGCTGTTTTTT. It is translated as CASSLVLLHPRRGTGELFF.

This chain connects TRBV4-1 to TRBJ2-7; tentatively, D is TRBD1 (6 bases). Trimming pared 1 base from V and 2 bases from J, leaving 15 bases between. Germline V lookup: CDR1 MGHRA, CDR2 YSYEKL. CDR3 size: 16 residues. The CDR3 region is CASSQGTSGEPYEQYF. The CDR3 coding sequence is TGCGCCAGCAGCCAAGGAACTTCAGGGGAACCCTACGAGCAGTACTTC.

The CDR3 region is CASSPGLAYEQYF. In DNA form, the CDR3 reads TGTGCCAGCAGCCCGGGACTTGCCTACGAGCAGTACTTC. The chain uses TRBV5-5 and TRBJ2-7; D perhaps matches TRBD2 (6 bases). This CDR3 is 13 amino acids long. Germline V gives CDR1 SGHKS, CDR2 YYEKEE (reference sequence). V was pared by 4 bases and J by 2 bases, with 10 bases between.

The CDR3 spells CASSPNAWASGNLLAKNIQYF. CDR3 in DNA: TGTGCCAGCAGCCCCAACGCCTGGGCTAGCGGGAATTTACTAGCCAAAAACATTCAGTACTTC. The J gene is TRBJ2-4, the V gene TRBV14, with TRBD2 identical over 9 bases. V shed 4 bases, J shed 0 bases, and the junction held 19 bases outside the gene matches. There are 21 residues in the CDR3. Looked up from germline, CDR1 is SGHDN and CDR2 is FVKESK.

In DNA, the CDR3 is TGTGCCAGCCTGAGTCCTCCTGGGCCTTACAATGAGCAGTTCTTC. Its translation: CASLSPPGPYNEQFF. The chain recombines TRBV2 with TRBJ2-1, with D hard to call. V gave up 8 bases and J gave up 4 bases, with 18 bases separating them. The CDR3 contains 15 residues. Germline CDR1 reads SNHLY; CDR2 reads FYNNEI.

The chain couples TRBV16 to TRBJ2-7; D not certain. The CDR3 runs 13 residues. V shed 2 bases and J shed 4 bases, with 9 bases lying between them. The germline gives CDR1 KGHSY, CDR2 FQNENV. CDR3 residues: CASSQRNSYEQYF. The CDR3 region has the DNA TGTGCCAGCAGCCAAAGGAACAGTTACGAGCAGTACTTC.

The rearrangement links TRBV27 to TRBJ1-4; TRBD1 matches at 10 bases. This CDR3 region has 19 residues. Trimming at V came to 5 bases and at J to 3 bases, leaving 15 bases not matched to a gene. Germline V lookup: CDR1 MNHEY, CDR2 SMNVEV (reference sequence). The chain's CDR3 is CASSPWGTGVTWSNEKLFF. CDR3 coding DNA: TGTGCCAGCAGTCCATGGGGGACAGGGGTTACGTGGTCTAATGAAAAACTGTTTTTT.

This sequence joins TRBV29-1 and TRBJ1-2; D might be TRBD1 (5 bases). The CDR3 totals 12 residues. Germline loops: CDR1 SQVTM, CDR2 ANQGSEA. The V end lost 2 bases, the J end lost 3 bases, and 7 bases lay between the germline ends. Here the CDR3 reads CSVEPGHYGYTF. The CDR3 bases are TGCAGCGTTGAACCAGGGCACTATGGCTACACCTTC.

The chain uses TRBV10-3 and TRBJ1-1; no firm D call. Germline V gives CDR1 ENHRY, CDR2 SYGVKD. This CDR3 spans 15 amino acids. V dropped 7 bases and J dropped 3 bases, with 18 bases sitting between them. This chain's CDR3 is CAIKKSPQGDTEAFF. CDR3 bases: TGTGCCATCAAAAAATCGCCCCAAGGAGACACTGAAGCTTTCTTT.

The rearrangement links TRBV28 to TRBJ1-1; D is ambiguous. The CDR3 runs to 14 residues. Trimming took off 7 bases at V and 10 bases at J, with 22 bases between the two ends. Germline V gene sequence: CDR1 MDHEN, CDR2 SYDVKM. The CDR3 is CASTPSSVWVAAFF. CDR3 DNA: TGTGCCAGCACCCCGAGCAGCGTTTGGGTGGCAGCTTTCTTT. Variable domain in full (rest from reference TRBV28 and TRBJ1-1): DVKVTQSSRYLVKRTGEKVFLECVQDMDHENMFWYRQDPGLGLRLIYFSYDVKMKEKGDIPEGYSVSREKKERFSLILESASTNQTSMYLCASTPSSVWVAAFFGQGTRLTVV.

The rearrangement uses TRBV5-1 and TRBJ2-3; 8 bases match TRBD2. CDR1 and CDR2 from the germline V gene are SGHRS and YFSETQ. The CDR3 is 17 residues long. V trimming: 2 bases; J trimming: 1 base; junction bases outside the gene matches: 9. For the CDR3, the DNA is TGCGCCAGCAGCTTTCTGGTGATGACTAGCGGCACAGATACGCAGTATTTT. Its translation: CASSFLVMTSGTDTQYF.

This chain joins TRBV28 and TRBJ1-6, with TRBD1 identical over 7 bases. CDR3 length: 16 residues. V trimming: 6 bases; J trimming: 3 bases; junction bases outside the gene matches: 8. In germline, CDR1 is MDHEN, CDR2 SYDVKM. CDR3 protein: CASSPGTAGYNSPLHF. As DNA, the CDR3 is TGTGCCAGCAGCCCCGGGACAGCCGGCTATAATTCACCCCTCCACTTT.

The V call is TRBV9, the J call TRBJ1-6; a possible D gene is TRBD1 (5 bases). V gave up 0 bases and J gave up 4 bases, with 8 bases separating them. The CDR3 spans 15 residues. Germline V gives CDR1 SGDLS, CDR2 YYNGEE. In DNA form, the CDR3 reads TGTGCCAGCAGCGTAGTGGGGGGTTATAATTCACCCCTCCACTTT. This gives the protein CASSVVGGYNSPLHF.

The chain employs TRBV2 and TRBJ1-2; D ambiguous. Germline V gene lookup returns CDR1 SNHLY and CDR2 FYNNEI. The germline V and J ends were trimmed by 1 base and 2 bases, with 8 bases remaining between them. The CDR3 contains 14 residues. CDR3: CASSEGARNYGYTF. The CDR3, as DNA: TGTGCCAGCAGTGAAGGGGCAAGGAACTATGGCTACACCTTC.

The rearrangement joins TRBV7-2 to TRBJ1-4, with D uncertain. V lost 2 bases and J 14 bases, leaving 15 bases between the germline ends. This CDR3 region has 13 residues. Per the germline V gene, CDR1 is SGHTA and CDR2 is FQGNSA. As DNA, the CDR3 is TGTGCCAGCAGCTTATTCACAAGCCCCAGGCTGTTTTTT. Protein product: CASSLFTSPRLFF.

The chain employs TRBV27 and TRBJ2-7; D gene unclear. Trimming left V 2 bases short and J 5 bases short, with 13 bases between. The CDR3 contains 14 residues. CDR1 is MNHEY, CDR2 SMNVEV, per germline (reference sequence). CDR3: CASSLLTPPHEQYF. The CDR3, as DNA: TGTGCCAGCAGTTTACTGACACCCCCGCACGAGCAGTACTTC.

V is TRBV7-3 and J is TRBJ1-1; no clear D. The germline V gene has CDR1 SGHTA and CDR2 FQGTGA. Trimming removed 5 bases at V and 5 bases at J, with 18 bases between. This CDR3 comprises 15 residues. CDR3 nucleotides: TGTGCCAGCAGCCCCAGAGGAGGGTCGGGGACTGAAGCTTTCTTT. It encodes CASSPRGGSGTEAFF.

The chain uses TRBV3-1 (or the pseudogene TRBV3-2) and TRBJ2-1, with 12 nucleotides matching TRBD2. V was pared by 4 bases and J by 7 bases, with 5 bases of the junction left unmatched. The V gene's germline CDR1 is LGHDT and CDR2 YNNKEL (reference sequence). The CDR3 has 15 amino acids. The CDR3 DNA reads as TGTGCCAGCAGCCCTGGACTAGCGGGGCTTAATGAGCAGTTCTTC. Residues: CASSPGLAGLNEQFF.